This T cell receptor beta chain came from a study of identical twins. Overall study results and limits: For zero-insertion analyses, partial confounding could come from invariant MAIT and iNKT cells.

As regards this clonotype: Its antigen is as yet unknown.

Each CDR3 protein gets one entry after TCRdb re-called the 5' RACE reads with MiXCR. The repertoire holds 500,000 to 550,000 distinct CDR3 sequences, about 20% seen once, with 0.91% in the top ten. These data were also filed under a second study, of T cells expressing NK-cell markers. As that study records: Among CD8+ T cells from several donors, dominant NKG2C+ clonotypes accounted for about 1.0-8%.

The TCR sequence derives from a woman aged 18 to 35 in good health. Material: CD4+ T cells sorted from blood.

The CDR3 protein is CSEQRTGSTDTQYF. CDR3 DNA: TGCAGCGAACAAAGGACAGGCAGCACAGATACGCAGTATTTT. The chain is built from TRBV29-1 and TRBJ2-3; 7 nucleotides agree with TRBD1. The CDR3 has 14 residues. The ends lost 7 bases at V and 0 bases at J; junction bases unmatched: 7. Germline-derived CDR1 and CDR2 are SQVTM and ANQGSEA.